This T cell receptor (beta chain) stems from a study of T cell responses to AZD1222 COVID-19 vaccine. Trimming removed 2 bases from V and 1 base from J; junction bases left unmatched: 9. The CDR3 is 19 amino acids. Germline V gene lookup returns CDR1 SGHTA and CDR2 FQGNSA. Assay: immunoSEQ multiplex PCR; the TCRdb copy retains only in-frame clones and omits some. The sample records about 160,000 clones, about 90% being singletons. This rearrangement joins TRBV7-2 to TRBJ2-4, with 12 nucleotides matching TRBD2. Sample: peripheral blood, taken on day 0 of AZD1222 vaccination. The source of this sequence is an adult in good health. As DNA, the CDR3 is TGTGCCAGCAGCTTATTCCATGCTAGCGGGGGGGCGGCCAAAAACATTCAGTACTTC. Translation gives CASSLFHASGGAAKNIQYF.